The 20 T cell receptor beta chains reported below all come from one sample, sequenced in a study of blood T cell repertoires in COVID-19. Profiled with immunoSEQ multiplex PCR; TCRdb holds only in-frame clones, not every one. The table shows 300,000 to 350,000 clones, with about 85% occurring only once. Input material: peripheral blood. The receptor set was obtained from a man aged 18-30 years with active or convalescent COVID-19.

The chain is built from TRBV5-6 and TRBJ2-3; a possible D gene is TRBD2 (6 bases). The germline V gene encodes CDR1 SGHDT and CDR2 YYEEEE. V lost 4 bases and J 6 bases, leaving 12 bases between the germline ends. This CDR3 has 13 residues. The CDR3, as DNA: TGTGCCAGCAGCATGGGGGGAGTCGATACGCAGTATTTT. This codes for CASSMGGVDTQYF.

The chain couples TRBV7-9 to TRBJ2-7; D gene unclear. Germline V gene lookup returns CDR1 SEHNR and CDR2 FQNEAQ (reference sequence). V dropped 6 bases and J dropped 0 bases, with 6 bases sitting between them. The CDR3 has 12 amino acids. The CDR3 loop is CASSWSSYEQYF. CDR3 sequence (DNA): TGTGCCAGCAGTTGGAGCTCCTACGAGCAGTACTTC.

The rearrangement links TRBV14 to TRBJ2-2; no firm D call. Deletions cut 0 bases from V and 7 bases from J, with 9 bases between. The CDR3 is 14 amino acids. CDR1 and CDR2 from the germline V gene are SGHDN and FVKESK. The CDR3, as DNA: TGTGCCAGCAGCCAAGAATTGCGAGGCGGGGAGCTGTTTTTT. As protein: CASSQELRGGELFF.

J is TRBJ2-7 and V is TRBV29-1; weak D call: TRBD2 (5 bases). This CDR3 region has 12 residues. Trimming left V 4 bases short and J 7 bases short, with 14 bases between. Germline loops: CDR1 SQVTM, CDR2 ANQGSEA. The CDR3 loop reads CSVVLEWEEQYF. CDR3 bases: TGCAGCGTTGTGCTGGAGTGGGAGGAGCAGTACTTC.

This rearrangement joins TRBV29-1 to TRBJ2-1; 7 bases map to TRBD1. After removal of 2 bases from V and 12 bases from J, the junction contained 7 bases not matched to a gene. Germline V gene sequence: CDR1 SQVTM, CDR2 ANQGSEA. The length of the CDR3 is 12 residues. As DNA, the CDR3 is TGCAGCGTTGAATCCCGGGACAGAGGGCAGTTCTTC. It specifies CSVESRDRGQFF.

In this sample, this clone turned up a few times. This sequence joins TRBV27 and TRBJ1-2; TRBD1 is a possible D gene (5 bases). Germline V lookup: CDR1 MNHEY, CDR2 SMNVEV (reference sequence). This CDR3 contains 12 residues. Trimming shortened V by 6 bases and J by 7 bases, and 12 bases separated the two germline ends. Written as DNA, the CDR3 is TGTGCCAGCAGCCCACGGAGGGGTGGCTACACCTTC. Its protein product is CASSPRRGGYTF.

The rearrangement joins TRBV2 to TRBJ2-2, with 7 bases identical to TRBD1. The V gene end was trimmed by 6 bases and the J gene end by 6 bases; junction bases not matched to a gene: 4. The germline V gene has CDR1 SNHLY and CDR2 FYNNEI. The CDR3 has 13 residues. CDR3 sequence (DNA): TGTGCCAGCAGGTTGACAGGGTCCGGGGAGCTGTTTTTT. It codes for CASRLTGSGELFF.

The chain combines TRBV6-1 with TRBJ2-7; a weak D match, TRBD2 (5 bases). Trimming stripped 2 bases from V and 3 bases from J, with 14 bases between. The V gene's germline CDR1 is MNHNS and CDR2 SASEGT. The CDR3 runs to 15 residues. The CDR3 here is CASSEKRGFDYEQYF. The DNA for the CDR3 is TGTGCCAGCAGTGAAAAGCGAGGGTTTGACTACGAGCAGTACTTC.

This chain links TRBV9 with TRBJ1-6, with 8 positions matching TRBD1. Germline V gene lookup returns CDR1 SGDLS and CDR2 YYNGEE. The CDR3 is 18 residues long. V was clipped by 0 bases and J by 0 bases; unmatched bases: 5. CDR3 sequence reads: CASSVGQGASSYNSPLHF. DNA of the CDR3: TGTGCCAGCAGCGTAGGGCAGGGGGCGAGCTCCTATAATTCACCCCTCCACTTT.

The chain links TRBV6-6 to TRBJ1-5, with D unclear. The CDR3 length is 13 residues. From germline, CDR1 is MNHNY and CDR2 SVGAGI (reference sequence). The germline V and J ends were trimmed by 4 bases and 6 bases, with 10 bases remaining between them. CDR3 in amino acids: CASSFLQVQPQHF. The CDR3 nucleotides are TGTGCCAGCAGTTTCTTACAAGTTCAGCCCCAGCATTTT.

The V call is TRBV14, the J call TRBJ2-7; maybe TRBD1 (6 bases). Germline assignment: CDR1 SGHDN and CDR2 FVKESK. The CDR3 has 13 amino acids. Trimming pared 5 bases from V and 7 bases from J, leaving 15 bases between. In DNA form, the CDR3 reads TGTGCCAGCAGCACCAGGACAGCCTGGGAGCAGTACTTC. Translated, it gives CASSTRTAWEQYF.

The chain has TRBV5-1 and TRBJ2-5, with 9 bases lining up with TRBD2. V gave up 4 bases and J gave up 3 bases; unmatched junction bases: 10. Germline V gene data show CDR1 as SGHRS and CDR2 as YFSETQ. The CDR3 totals 16 residues. The CDR3 DNA is TGCGCCAGCAGCAAAGGACTAGCGAGATTAGAAGAGACCCAGTACTTC. This codes for CASSKGLARLEETQYF. Full variable domain (rest looked up from reference TRBV5-1 and TRBJ2-5): KAGVTQTPRYLIKTRGQQVTLSCSPISGHRSVSWYQQTPGQGLQFLFEYFSETQRNKGNFPGRFSGRQFSNSRSEMNVSTLELGDSALYLCASSKGLARLEETQYFGPGTRLLVL.

The chain carries TRBV2 and TRBJ2-5; perhaps TRBD2 as D (6 bases). This CDR3 region has 13 residues. The germline CDR1 and CDR2 sequences are SNHLY and FYNNEI. V lost 8 bases and J lost 7, with 17 bases in between. CDR3 DNA sequence: TGTGCCAGCGGGGGGAACGAGAGAGGGACCCAGTACTTC. This codes for CASGGNERGTQYF. Combining the CDR3 with reference TRBV2 and TRBJ2-5 gives the whole variable domain EPEVTQTPSHQVTQMGQEVILRCVPISNHLYFYWYRQILGQKVEFLVSFYNNEISEKSEIFDDQFSVERPDGSNFTLKIRSTKLEDSAMYFCASGGNERGTQYFGPGTRLLVL.

This clone appeared once. The chain has TRBV28 and TRBJ2-7; a weak D match, TRBD2 (5 bases). The CDR3 is made up of 14 amino acids. Between the trimmed V and J ends, which lost 4 bases and 1 base, there was a span of 11 bases. The germline CDR1 and CDR2 sequences are MDHEN and SYDVKM. CDR3 nucleotides: TGTGCCAGCAGTTCGTTGCGGAGGTCCTACGAGCAGTACTTC. It specifies CASSSLRRSYEQYF.

This chain links TRBV10-2 with TRBJ2-7; unclear D gene. Germline V gene lookup returns CDR1 WSHSY and CDR2 SAAADI. This CDR3 has 17 amino acids. Between the trimmed V and J ends, which lost 0 bases and 5 bases, there was a span of 20 bases. DNA for the CDR3: TGCGCCAGCAGTGAGTCGACGAGCAGGCCCCTCTCAGACGAGCAGTACTTC. This sequence encodes CASSESTSRPLSDEQYF.

The V call is TRBV19, the J call TRBJ1-1; no firm D call. Germline CDR1 LNHDA, CDR2 SQIVND (reference sequence). Trimming removed 5 bases at V and 3 bases at J, with 10 bases between. This CDR3 is built from 13 residues. As DNA, the CDR3 is TGTGCCAGTAGTTTATACAGATACACTGAAGCTTTCTTT. Its translation is CASSLYRYTEAFF.

This clone was observed once. The chain is built from TRBV7-2 and TRBJ1-1; D gene uncertain. The germline gives CDR1 SGHTA, CDR2 FQGNSA. V lost 6 bases, J lost 4 bases, and 18 bases lay in between. The CDR3 has 15 residues. CDR3 nucleotides: TGTGCCAGCAGTCAACCGATAGGCGGATTCACTGAAGCTTTCTTT. It codes for CASSQPIGGFTEAFF.

The chain uses TRBV4-3 and TRBJ1-1, with a possible D match to TRBD1 (6 bases). The CDR3 has 18 amino acids. V shed 2 bases and J shed 3 bases, with 22 bases lying between them. Germline V CDR1 and CDR2: LGHNA, YSLEER. In DNA, the CDR3 is TGCGCCAGCAGCCAACGGATTTCTCGGACAGTAATTGACACTGAAGCTTTCTTT. Translated, it gives CASSQRISRTVIDTEAFF.

DNA of the CDR3: TGTGCCAGCAGCCAATCGACGGGTGAGGAGCAGTACTTC. It codes for CASSQSTGEEQYF. This chain connects TRBV16 to TRBJ2-7; no reliable D call. Germline CDR1 and CDR2: KGHSY and FQNENV. This CDR3 is built from 13 residues. The V end lost 0 bases, the J end lost 7 bases, and 10 bases lay between the germline ends.

This clone has only a few counts. This chain connects TRBV6-6 to TRBJ1-2; 7 bases match TRBD1. The trim removed 6 bases at V and 4 bases at J, leaving 14 bases unmatched. There are 16 residues in the CDR3. Looked up from germline, CDR1 is MNHNY and CDR2 is SVGAGI (reference sequence). DNA for the CDR3: TGTGCCAGCAGCCGTCCCGGGACAGTTAATTTCTATGGCTACACCTTC. Its translation is CASSRPGTVNFYGYTF.